Ten or more counts support the clone carrying this T cell receptor (beta chain). Antigen unknown. This CDR3 has 19 amino acids. The germline V gene encodes CDR1 SGHVS and CDR2 FQNEAQ. V trimming: 3 bases; J trimming: 2 bases; junction bases outside the gene matches: 14. The sample comes from a study of T cell repertoires in cytomegalovirus infection. Across the study: Both a matching HLA type and CMV infection were indicated by public TCR beta signatures.

TCRdb used MiXCR to reprocess the reads, holding one entry per CDR3 protein. The data contain 200,000 to 250,000 distinct CDR3 sequences, approximately 24% of them singletons. Broader study findings: HLA-C-restricted, CMV-specific TCR beta clonotypes were dominant ex vivo. People with CMV and the relevant HLA were identified by cumulative public TCR beta family frequency.

The chain employs TRBV7-8 and TRBJ2-3; 10 bases fit TRBD1. Material: CD8+ T cells from PBMCs. The sequence was obtained from a human donor in good health (CMV status not recorded). Some clones in this sample may be carry-over from other donors' samples. CDR3 amino acids: CASSFRELKDRGSTDTQYF. The CDR3 bases are TGTGCCAGCAGCTTCCGAGAACTAAAGGACAGGGGGTCCACAGATACGCAGTATTTT.